The T cell receptor beta chain described here comes from a study of T-cell memory formation after mild COVID-19. The CDR3 has 13 residues. V was cut by 2 bases and J by 5 bases, with 9 bases left in between. Germline CDR1 and CDR2: SEHNR and FQNEAQ (reference sequence). This clonotype was seen a few times. The antigen remains unidentified. In TCRdb, the 5' RACE reads were re-called with MiXCR into one record per CDR3 protein. The sample holds 200,000 to 300,000 distinct CDR3 sequences, approximately 16% seen once. Study outcomes and limitations: Shrinking CD4+ clones were chiefly CM and EM; CD8+ ones were chiefly EMRA.

The sample comprised PBMCs or a T cell subset sorted from them (not recorded which). The rearrangement uses TRBV7-9 and TRBJ2-5; tentatively, D is TRBD2 (6 bases). The sequence derives from a man aged 18-30 years who had mild COVID-19 (a few samples of this study predate the infection). Cell type and time point are not known. The CDR3 loop is CASSLWGDETQYF. Written as DNA, the CDR3 is TGTGCCAGCAGCTTATGGGGGGACGAGACCCAGTACTTC.